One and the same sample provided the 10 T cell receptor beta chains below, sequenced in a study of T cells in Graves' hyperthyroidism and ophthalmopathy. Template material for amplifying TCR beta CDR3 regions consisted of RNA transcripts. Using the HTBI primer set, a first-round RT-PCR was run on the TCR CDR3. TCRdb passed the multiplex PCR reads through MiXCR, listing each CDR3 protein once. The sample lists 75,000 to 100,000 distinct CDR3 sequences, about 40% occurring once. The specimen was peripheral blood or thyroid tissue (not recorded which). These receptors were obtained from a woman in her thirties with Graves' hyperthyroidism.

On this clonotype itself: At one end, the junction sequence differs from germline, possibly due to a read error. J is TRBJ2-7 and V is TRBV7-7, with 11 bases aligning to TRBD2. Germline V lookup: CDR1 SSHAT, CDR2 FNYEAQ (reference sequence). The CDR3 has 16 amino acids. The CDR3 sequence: CASSFSALAGEGEQYF. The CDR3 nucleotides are TGTGCTAGCAGCTTTTCTGCACTAGCGGGAGAGGGCGAGCAGTACTTC.

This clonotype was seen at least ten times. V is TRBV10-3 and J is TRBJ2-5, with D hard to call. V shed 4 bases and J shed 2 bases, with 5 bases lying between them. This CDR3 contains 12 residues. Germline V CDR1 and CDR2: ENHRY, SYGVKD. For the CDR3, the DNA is TGTGCCATCAGTGGGGCGCAAGAGACCCAGTACTTC. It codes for CAISGAQETQYF.

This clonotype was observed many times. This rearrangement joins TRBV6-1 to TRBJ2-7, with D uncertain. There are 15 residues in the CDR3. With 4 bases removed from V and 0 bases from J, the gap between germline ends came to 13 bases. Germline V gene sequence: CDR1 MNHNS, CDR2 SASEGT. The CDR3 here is CASSGLDGSSYEQYF. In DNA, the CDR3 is TGTGCCAGCAGTGGATTAGACGGAAGCTCCTACGAGCAGTACTTC.

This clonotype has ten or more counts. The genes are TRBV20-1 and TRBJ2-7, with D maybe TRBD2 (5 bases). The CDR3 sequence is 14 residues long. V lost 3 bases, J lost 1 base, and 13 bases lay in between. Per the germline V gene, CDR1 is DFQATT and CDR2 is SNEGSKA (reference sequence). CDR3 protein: CSARNIALSYEQYF. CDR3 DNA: TGCAGTGCTAGGAACATAGCGTTGTCCTACGAGCAGTACTTC.

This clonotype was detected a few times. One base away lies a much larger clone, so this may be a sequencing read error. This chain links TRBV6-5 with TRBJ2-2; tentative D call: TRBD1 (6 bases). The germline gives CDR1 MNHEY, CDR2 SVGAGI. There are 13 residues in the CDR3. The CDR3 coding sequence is TGTGCCAGCAGTGCTACAGGGTCTGGGGGGCTGTTTTTT. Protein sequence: CASSATGSGGLFF.

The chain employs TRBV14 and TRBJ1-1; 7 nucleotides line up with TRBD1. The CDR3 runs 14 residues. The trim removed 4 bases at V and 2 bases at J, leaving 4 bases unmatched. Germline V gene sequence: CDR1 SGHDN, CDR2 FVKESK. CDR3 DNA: TGTGCCAGCAGCCTCAGGACAGGAAACACTGAAGCTTTCTTT. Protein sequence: CASSLRTGNTEAFF.

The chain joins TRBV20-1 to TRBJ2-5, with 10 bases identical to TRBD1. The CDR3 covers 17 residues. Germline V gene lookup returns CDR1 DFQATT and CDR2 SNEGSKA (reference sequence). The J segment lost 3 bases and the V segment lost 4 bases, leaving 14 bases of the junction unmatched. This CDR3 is CSATLWTGGIGEETQYF. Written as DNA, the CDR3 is TGCAGTGCTACATTATGGACAGGGGGAATAGGTGAAGAGACCCAGTACTTC.

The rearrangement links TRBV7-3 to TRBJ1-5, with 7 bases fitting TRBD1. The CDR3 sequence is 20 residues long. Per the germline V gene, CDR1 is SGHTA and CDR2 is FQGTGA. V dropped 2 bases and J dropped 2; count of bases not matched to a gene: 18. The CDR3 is CASSLDLWDRASVGNQPQHF. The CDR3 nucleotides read TGTGCCAGCAGCTTAGACCTATGGGACAGAGCGAGCGTTGGCAATCAGCCCCAGCATTTT.

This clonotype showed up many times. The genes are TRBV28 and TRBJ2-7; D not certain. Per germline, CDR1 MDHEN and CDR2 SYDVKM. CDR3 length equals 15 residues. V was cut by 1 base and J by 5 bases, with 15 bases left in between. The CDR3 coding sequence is TGTGCCAGCAGTTTATCAACCGGTGTTCTCCACGAGCAGTACTTC. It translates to CASSLSTGVLHEQYF. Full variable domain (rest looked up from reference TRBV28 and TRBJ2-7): DVKVTQSSRYLVKRTGEKVFLECVQDMDHENMFWYRQDPGLGLRLIYFSYDVKMKEKGDIPEGYSVSREKKERFSLILESASTNQTSMYLCASSLSTGVLHEQYFGPGTRLTVT.

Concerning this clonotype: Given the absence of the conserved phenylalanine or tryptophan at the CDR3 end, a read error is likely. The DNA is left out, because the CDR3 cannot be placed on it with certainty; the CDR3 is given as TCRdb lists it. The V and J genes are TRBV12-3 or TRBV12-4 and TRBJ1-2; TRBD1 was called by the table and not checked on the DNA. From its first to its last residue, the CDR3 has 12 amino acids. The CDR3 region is CASSSQGAGNTI.